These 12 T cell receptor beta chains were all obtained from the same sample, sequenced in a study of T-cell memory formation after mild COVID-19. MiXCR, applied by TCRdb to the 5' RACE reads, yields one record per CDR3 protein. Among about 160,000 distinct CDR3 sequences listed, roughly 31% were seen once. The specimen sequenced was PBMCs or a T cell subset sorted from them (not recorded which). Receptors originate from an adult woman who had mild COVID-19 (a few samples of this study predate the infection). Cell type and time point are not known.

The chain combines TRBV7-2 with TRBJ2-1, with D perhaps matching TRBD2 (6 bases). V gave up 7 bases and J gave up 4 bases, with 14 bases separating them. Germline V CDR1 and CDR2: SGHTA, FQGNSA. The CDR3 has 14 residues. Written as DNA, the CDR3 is TGTGCCAGCACCTATAGCGGAGCGTACAATGAGCAGTTCTTC. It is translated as CASTYSGAYNEQFF.

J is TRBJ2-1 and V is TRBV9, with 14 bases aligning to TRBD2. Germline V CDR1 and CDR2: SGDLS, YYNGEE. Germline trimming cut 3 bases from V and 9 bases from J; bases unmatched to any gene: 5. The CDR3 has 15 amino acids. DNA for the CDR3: TGTGCCAGCAGCGAGGGACTAGCGGGAGTTCGTGAGCAGTTCTTC. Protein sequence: CASSEGLAGVREQFF.

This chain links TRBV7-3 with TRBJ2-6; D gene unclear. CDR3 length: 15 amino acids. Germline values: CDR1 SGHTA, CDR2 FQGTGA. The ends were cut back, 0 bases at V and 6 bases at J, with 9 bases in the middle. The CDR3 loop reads CASSLTSHPANVLTF. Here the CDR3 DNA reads TGTGCCAGCAGCTTAACTAGCCACCCGGCCAACGTCCTGACTTTC.

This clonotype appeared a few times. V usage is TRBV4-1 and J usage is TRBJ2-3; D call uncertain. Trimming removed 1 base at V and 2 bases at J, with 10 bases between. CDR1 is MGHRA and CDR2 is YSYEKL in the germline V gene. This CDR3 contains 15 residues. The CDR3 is CASSQAAYSTDTQYF. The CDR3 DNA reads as TGCGCCAGCAGCCAAGCCGCCTATTCCACAGATACGCAGTATTTT.

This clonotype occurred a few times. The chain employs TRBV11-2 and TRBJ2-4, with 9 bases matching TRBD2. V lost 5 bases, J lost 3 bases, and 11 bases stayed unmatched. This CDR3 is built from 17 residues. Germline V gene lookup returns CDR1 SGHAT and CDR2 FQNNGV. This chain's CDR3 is CASSLGRASGNKNIQYF. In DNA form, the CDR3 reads TGTGCCAGCAGCCTAGGACGGGCTAGCGGGAACAAAAACATTCAGTACTTC.

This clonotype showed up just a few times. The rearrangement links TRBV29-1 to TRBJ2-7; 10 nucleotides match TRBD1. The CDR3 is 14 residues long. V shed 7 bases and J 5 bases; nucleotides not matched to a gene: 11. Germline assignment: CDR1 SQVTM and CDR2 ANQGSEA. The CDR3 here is CSATRQGASDEQYF. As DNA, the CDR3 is TGCAGCGCAACCCGACAGGGGGCGTCCGACGAGCAGTACTTC.

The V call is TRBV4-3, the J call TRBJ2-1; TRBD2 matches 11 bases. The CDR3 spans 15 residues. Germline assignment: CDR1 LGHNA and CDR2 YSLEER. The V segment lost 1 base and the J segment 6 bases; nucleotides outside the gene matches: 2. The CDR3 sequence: CASSQGLAGLNEQFF. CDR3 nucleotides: TGCGCCAGCAGCCAAGGACTAGCGGGACTCAATGAGCAGTTCTTC.

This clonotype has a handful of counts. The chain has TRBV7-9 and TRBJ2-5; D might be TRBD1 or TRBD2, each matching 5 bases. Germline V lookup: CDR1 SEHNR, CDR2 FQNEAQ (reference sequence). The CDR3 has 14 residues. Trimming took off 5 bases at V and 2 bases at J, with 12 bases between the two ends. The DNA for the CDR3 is TGTGCCAGCAGCGAACGGGACGCTCAAGAGACCCAGTACTTC. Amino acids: CASSERDAQETQYF.

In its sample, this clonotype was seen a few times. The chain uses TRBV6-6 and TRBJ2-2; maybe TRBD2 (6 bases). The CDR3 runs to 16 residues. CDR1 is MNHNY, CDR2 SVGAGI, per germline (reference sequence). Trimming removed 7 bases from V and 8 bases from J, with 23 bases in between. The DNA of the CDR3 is TGTGCCAGCACCAAGGGACGGGAGATGATCCCTGGGGAGCTGTTTTTT. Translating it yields CASTKGREMIPGELFF.

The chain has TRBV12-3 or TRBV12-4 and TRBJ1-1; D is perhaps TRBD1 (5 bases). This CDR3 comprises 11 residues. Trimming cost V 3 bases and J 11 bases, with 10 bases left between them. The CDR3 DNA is TGTGCCAGCAGTTTGGGGGGGAAGGCTTTCTTT. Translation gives CASSLGGKAFF.

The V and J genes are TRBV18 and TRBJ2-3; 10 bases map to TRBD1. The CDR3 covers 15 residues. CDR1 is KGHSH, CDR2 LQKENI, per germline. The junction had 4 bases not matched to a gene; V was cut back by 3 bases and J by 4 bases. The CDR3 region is CASSPTGGPSDTQYF. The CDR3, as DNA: TGTGCCAGCTCACCGACAGGGGGCCCGTCAGATACGCAGTATTTT.

CDR3 protein: CASSYSPRETQYF. Here the CDR3 DNA reads TGTGCCAGCAGTTACTCCCCCCGGGAGACCCAGTACTTC. The V gene is TRBV6-6, the J gene TRBJ2-5, with no clear D. Germline loops: CDR1 MNHNY, CDR2 SVGAGI (reference sequence). V was shortened by 0 bases and J by 5 bases, with 7 bases between the two germline ends. The CDR3 covers 13 residues.